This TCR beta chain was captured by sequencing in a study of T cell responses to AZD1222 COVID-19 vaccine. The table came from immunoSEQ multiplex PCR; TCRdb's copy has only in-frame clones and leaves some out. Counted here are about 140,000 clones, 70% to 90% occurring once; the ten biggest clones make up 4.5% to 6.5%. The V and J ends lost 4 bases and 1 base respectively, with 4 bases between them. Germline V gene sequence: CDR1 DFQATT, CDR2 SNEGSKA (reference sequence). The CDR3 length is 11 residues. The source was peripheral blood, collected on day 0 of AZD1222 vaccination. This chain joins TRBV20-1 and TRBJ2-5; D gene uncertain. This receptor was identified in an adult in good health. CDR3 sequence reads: CSATVQETQYF. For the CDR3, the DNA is TGCAGTGCTACCGTCCAAGAGACCCAGTACTTC.